This TCR beta chain was recorded in a study of T cell repertoires in cytomegalovirus infection. Study at large: As its CMV epitopes, the study selected recently identified HLA-C-restricted and well-studied HLA-B-restricted targets. Public TCR beta signature analysis indicated the presence of both CMV infection and matching HLA type. Whole-study findings and limits: In two of eight donors, the top clonotype was HLA-C-restricted CMV-specific.

One entry per CDR3 protein, called by TCRdb with MiXCR from the reads. The sample yields more than 250,000 distinct CDR3 sequences, about 25% seen once. This clonotype showed up just a few times. Antigen unknown. Germline loops: CDR1 MNHEY, CDR2 SVGEGT. V shed 0 bases and J shed 9 bases, with 15 bases lying between them. The CDR3 contains 15 residues. The sequence was collected from a human donor in good health (CMV status not recorded). Some clones in this sample may be carry-over from other donors' samples. The sequencing used cultured PBMCs, collected from culture after CMV antigen stimulation. The V call is TRBV6-2 or TRBV6-3, the J call TRBJ1-5; D is unclear. As DNA, the CDR3 is TGTGCCAGCAGTTACTCGAAATCCAGCGTATGGCCCCAGCATTTT. As protein: CASSYSKSSVWPQHF.